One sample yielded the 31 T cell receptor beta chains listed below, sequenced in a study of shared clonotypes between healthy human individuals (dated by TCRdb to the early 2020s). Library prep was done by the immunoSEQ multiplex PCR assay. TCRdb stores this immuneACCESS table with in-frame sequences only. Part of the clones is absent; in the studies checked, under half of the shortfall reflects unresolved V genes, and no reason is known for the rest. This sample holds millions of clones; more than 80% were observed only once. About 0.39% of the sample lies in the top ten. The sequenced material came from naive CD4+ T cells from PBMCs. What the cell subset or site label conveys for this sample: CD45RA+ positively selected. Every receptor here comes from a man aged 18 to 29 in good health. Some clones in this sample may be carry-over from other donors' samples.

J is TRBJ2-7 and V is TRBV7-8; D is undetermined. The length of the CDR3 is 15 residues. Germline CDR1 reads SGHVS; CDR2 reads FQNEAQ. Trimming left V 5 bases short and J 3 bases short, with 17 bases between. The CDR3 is CASSLQPRRHYEQYF. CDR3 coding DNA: TGTGCCAGCAGCCTACAGCCCCGTAGGCACTACGAGCAGTACTTC.

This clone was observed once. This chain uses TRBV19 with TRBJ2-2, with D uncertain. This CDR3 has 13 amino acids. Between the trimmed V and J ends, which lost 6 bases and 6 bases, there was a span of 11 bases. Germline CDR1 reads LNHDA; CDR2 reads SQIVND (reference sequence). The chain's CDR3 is CASRLSWAGELFF. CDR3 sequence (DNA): TGTGCCAGTAGACTCAGTTGGGCCGGGGAGCTGTTTTTT.

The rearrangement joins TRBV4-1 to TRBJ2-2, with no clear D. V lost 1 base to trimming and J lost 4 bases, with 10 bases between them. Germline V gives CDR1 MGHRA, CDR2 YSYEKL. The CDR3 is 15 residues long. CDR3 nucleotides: TGCGCCAGCAGCCAAGTCGTACACACCACCGGGGAGCTGTTTTTT. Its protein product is CASSQVVHTTGELFF.

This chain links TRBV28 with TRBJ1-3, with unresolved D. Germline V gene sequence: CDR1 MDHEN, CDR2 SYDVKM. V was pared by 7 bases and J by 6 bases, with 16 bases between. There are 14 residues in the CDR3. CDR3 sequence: CASMPSRSPNTIYF. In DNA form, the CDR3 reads TGTGCCAGCATGCCTTCACGATCCCCAAACACCATATATTTT.

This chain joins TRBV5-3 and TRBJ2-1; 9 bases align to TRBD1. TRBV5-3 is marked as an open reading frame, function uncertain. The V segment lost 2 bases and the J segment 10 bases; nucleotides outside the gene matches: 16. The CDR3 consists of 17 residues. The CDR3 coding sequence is TGTGCCAGAAGCTTCCCCCCCCGGGACAGGGAGTGTAGCGAGCAGTTCTTC. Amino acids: CARSFPPRDRECSEQFF.

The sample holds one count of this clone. This CDR3 is CASSRPGQGNHEQYF. The DNA of the CDR3 is TGTGCCAGCTCCCGCCCGGGACAGGGAAACCACGAGCAGTACTTC. The rearrangement joins TRBV18 to TRBJ2-7; TRBD1 agrees at 9 bases. The CDR3 has 15 amino acids. The J segment lost 5 bases and the V segment lost 6 bases, leaving 11 bases of the junction unmatched. In germline, CDR1 is KGHSH, CDR2 LQKENI.

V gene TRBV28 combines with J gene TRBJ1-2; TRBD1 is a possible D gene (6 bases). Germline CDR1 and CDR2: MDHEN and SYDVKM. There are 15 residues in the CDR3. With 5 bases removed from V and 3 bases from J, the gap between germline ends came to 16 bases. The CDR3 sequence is CASSLGQNRYYGYTF. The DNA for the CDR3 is TGTGCCAGCAGTCTTGGACAGAATAGATACTATGGCTACACCTTC.

CDR3 residues: CASKGGETQYF. CDR3 bases: TGTGCCAGCAAAGGGGGAGAGACCCAGTACTTC. The chain joins TRBV2 to TRBJ2-5, with D possibly matching TRBD1 (6 bases). V lost 7 bases to trimming and J lost 4 bases, with 7 bases between them. The CDR3 runs to 11 residues. Germline V gene sequence: CDR1 SNHLY, CDR2 FYNNEI.

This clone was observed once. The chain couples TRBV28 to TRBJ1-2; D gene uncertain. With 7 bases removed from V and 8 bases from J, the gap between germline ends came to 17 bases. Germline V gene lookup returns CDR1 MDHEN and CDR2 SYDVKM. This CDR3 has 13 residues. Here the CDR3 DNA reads TGTGCCAGCACCCGAACAGAAGGGTTCGGCTACACCTTC. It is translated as CASTRTEGFGYTF.

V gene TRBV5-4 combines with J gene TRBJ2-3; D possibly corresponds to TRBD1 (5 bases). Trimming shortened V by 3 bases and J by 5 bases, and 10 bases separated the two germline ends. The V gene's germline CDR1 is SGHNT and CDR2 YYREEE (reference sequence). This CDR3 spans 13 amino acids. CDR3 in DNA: TGTGCCAGCAGCTCGACAGCCAGAGATACGCAGTATTTT. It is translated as CASSSTARDTQYF.

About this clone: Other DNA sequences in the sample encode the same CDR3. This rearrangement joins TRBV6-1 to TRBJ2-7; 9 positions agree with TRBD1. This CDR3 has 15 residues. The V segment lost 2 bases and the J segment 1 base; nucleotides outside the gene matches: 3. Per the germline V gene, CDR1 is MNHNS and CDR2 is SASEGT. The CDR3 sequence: CASSERTGASYEQYF. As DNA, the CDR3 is TGTGCCAGCAGTGAAAGGACAGGGGCGTCCTACGAGCAGTACTTC.

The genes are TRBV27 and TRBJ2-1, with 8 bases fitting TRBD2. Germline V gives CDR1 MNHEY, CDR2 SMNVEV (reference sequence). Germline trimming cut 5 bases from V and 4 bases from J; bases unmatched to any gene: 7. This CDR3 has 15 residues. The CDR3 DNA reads TGTGCCAGCAGTCAGGCTAGCGGGTTTTACAATGAGCAGTTCTTC. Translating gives CASSQASGFYNEQFF.

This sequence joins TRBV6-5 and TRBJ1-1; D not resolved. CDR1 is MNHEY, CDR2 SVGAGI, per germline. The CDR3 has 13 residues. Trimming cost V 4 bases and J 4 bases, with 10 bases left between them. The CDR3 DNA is TGTGCCAGCAGTTTCGGGTGGGGCACTGAAGCTTTCTTT. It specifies CASSFGWGTEAFF.

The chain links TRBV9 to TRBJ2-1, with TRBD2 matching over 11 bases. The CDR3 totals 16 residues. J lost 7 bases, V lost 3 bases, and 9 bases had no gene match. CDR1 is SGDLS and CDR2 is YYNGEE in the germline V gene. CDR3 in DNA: TGTGCCAGCAGCGCCCTACTAGCGGGAGCGGGAAATGAGCAGTTCTTC. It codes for CASSALLAGAGNEQFF.

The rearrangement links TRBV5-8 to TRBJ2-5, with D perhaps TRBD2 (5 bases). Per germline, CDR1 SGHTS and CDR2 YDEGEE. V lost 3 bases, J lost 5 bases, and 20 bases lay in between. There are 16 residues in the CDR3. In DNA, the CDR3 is TGTGCCAGCAGCTCGCGAAAGACTACTTTCCGGGAGACCCAGTACTTC. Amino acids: CASSSRKTTFRETQYF.

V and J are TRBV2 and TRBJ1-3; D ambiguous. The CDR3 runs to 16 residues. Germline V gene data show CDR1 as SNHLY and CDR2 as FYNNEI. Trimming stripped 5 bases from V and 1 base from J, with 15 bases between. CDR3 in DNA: TGTGCCAGCAGTTACCTTCCGCCGTCTTCTGGAAACACCATATATTTT. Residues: CASSYLPPSSGNTIYF.

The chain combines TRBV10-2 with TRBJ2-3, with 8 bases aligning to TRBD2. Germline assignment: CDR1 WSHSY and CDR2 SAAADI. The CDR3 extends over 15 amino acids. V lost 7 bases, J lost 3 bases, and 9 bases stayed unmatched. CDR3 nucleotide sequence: TGCGCCAGCAAAACTAGCGGAGGGGGAACAGATACGCAGTATTTT. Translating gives CASKTSGGGTDTQYF.

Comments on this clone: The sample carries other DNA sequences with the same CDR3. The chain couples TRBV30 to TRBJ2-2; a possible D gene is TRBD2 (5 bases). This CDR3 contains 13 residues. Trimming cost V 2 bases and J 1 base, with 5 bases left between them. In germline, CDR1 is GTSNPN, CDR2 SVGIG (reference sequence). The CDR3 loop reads CAWSSGNTGELFF. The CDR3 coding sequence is TGTGCCTGGAGTAGCGGGAACACCGGGGAGCTGTTTTTT. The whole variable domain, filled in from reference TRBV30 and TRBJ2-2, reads SQTIHQWPATLVQPVGSPLSLECTVEGTSNPNLYWYRQAAGRGLQLLFYSVGIGQISSEVPQNLSASRPQDRQFILSSKKLLLSDSGFYLCAWSSGNTGELFFGEGSRLTVL.

CDR3 nucleotides: TGTGCCAGCTCACCAATACTCGGAGGGTCGGGCGGGGAGCTGTTTTTT. It is translated as CASSPILGGSGGELFF. The chain has TRBV18 and TRBJ2-2, with a possible D match to TRBD2 (6 bases). V lost 2 bases to trimming and J lost 7 bases, with 17 bases between them. The CDR3 spans 16 residues. Germline V gene sequence: CDR1 KGHSH, CDR2 LQKENI.

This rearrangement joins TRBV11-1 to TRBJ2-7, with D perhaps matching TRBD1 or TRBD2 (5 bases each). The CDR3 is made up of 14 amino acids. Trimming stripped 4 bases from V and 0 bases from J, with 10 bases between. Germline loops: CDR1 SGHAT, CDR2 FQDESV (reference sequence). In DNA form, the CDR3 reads TGTGCCAGCAGCTGGGGGAGCCCCTCCTACGAGCAGTACTTC. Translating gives CASSWGSPSYEQYF.

The CDR3 nucleotides are TGCGCCAGCCGATCCGGGCCTGGCGAAGTTAATTCACCCCTCCACTTT. Translation: CASRSGPGEVNSPLHF. This chain uses TRBV5-1 with TRBJ1-6, with D uncertain. Germline loops: CDR1 SGHRS, CDR2 YFSETQ. The CDR3 sequence is 16 residues long. Trimming cost V 7 bases and J 6 bases, with 20 bases left between them.

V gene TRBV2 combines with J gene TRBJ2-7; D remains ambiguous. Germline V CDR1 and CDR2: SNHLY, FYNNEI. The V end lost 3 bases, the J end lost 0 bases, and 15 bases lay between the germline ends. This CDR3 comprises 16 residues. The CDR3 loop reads CASSEGPTRSSYEQYF. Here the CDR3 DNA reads TGTGCCAGCAGTGAGGGTCCGACACGGAGCTCCTACGAGCAGTACTTC.

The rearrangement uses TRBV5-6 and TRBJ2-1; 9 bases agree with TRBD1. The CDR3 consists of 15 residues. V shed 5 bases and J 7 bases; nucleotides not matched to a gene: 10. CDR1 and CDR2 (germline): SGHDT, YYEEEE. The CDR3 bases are TGTGCCAGCAGACCTACAGGGGGCCGGGGGAATGAGCAGTTCTTC. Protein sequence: CASRPTGGRGNEQFF.

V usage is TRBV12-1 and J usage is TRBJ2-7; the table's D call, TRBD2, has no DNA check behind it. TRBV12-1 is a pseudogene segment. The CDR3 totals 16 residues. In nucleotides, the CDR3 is TGTGCCAGCAGCCCCGGGACTAGCGGGAGTTCGTACGAGCAGTACTTC. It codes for CASSPGTSGSSYEQYF.

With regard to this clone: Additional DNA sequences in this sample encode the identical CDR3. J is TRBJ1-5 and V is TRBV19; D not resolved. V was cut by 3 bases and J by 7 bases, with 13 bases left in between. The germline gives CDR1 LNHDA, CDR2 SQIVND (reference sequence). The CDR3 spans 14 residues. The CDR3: CASSIEGLRQPQHF. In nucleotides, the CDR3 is TGTGCCAGTAGTATCGAAGGCCTTAGACAGCCCCAGCATTTT.

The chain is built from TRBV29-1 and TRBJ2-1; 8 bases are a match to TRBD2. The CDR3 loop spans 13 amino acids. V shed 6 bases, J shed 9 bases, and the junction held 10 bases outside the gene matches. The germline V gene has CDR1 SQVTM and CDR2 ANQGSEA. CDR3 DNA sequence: TGCAGCGTCGGGACTAGACATACGGGTGAGCAGTTCTTC. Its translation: CSVGTRHTGEQFF.

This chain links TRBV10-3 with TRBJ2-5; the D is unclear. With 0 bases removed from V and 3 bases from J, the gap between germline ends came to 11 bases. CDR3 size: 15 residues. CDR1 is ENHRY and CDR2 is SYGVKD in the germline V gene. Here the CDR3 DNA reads TGTGCCATCAGTGAGTCGAGGCACGGAGAAGAGACCCAGTACTTC. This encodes CAISESRHGEETQYF.

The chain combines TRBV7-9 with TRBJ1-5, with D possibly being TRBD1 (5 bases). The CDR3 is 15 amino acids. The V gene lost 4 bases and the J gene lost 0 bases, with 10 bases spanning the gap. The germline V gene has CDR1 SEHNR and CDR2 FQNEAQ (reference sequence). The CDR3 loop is CASSSTDYSNQPQHF. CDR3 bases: TGTGCCAGCAGCTCGACAGATTATAGCAATCAGCCCCAGCATTTT.

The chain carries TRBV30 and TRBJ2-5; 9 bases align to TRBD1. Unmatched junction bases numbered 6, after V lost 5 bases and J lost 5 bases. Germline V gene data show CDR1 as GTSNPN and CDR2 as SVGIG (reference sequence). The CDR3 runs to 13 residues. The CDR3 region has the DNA TGTGCCTGGGCCGGGACAGGGCGTGAGACCCAGTACTTC. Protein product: CAWAGTGRETQYF.

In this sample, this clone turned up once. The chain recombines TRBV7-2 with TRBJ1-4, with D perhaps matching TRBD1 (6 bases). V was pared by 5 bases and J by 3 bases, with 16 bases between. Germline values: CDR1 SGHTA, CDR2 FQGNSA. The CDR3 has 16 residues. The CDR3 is CASSLALGAPNEKLFF. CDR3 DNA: TGTGCCAGCAGCCTCGCGTTGGGGGCCCCTAATGAAAAACTGTTTTTT.

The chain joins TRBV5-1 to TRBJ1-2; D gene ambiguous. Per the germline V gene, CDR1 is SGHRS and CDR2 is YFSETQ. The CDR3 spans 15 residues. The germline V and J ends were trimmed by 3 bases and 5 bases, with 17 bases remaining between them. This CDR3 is CASSSSTNERYGYTF. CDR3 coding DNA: TGCGCCAGCAGCTCGTCGACTAACGAGAGGTATGGCTACACCTTC.